The TCR beta chain under discussion was sequenced for a study of cytomegalovirus exposure and HLA in healthy donors. Study-wide results and caveats: Analyzed later, association rates of TCRs varied across HLA loci, with DRB1 most and HLA-C fewest. Earlier findings revealed that most TCR beta V segments proved productive either about 87% or about 30% of the time. Among TCR beta chains, those listed as cytomegalovirus-associated numbered about 150.

60 Vbeta and 13 Jbeta primers were used in PCR. The method was immunoSEQ multiplex PCR; TCRdb's version includes in-frame clones alone and lacks a portion of them. The table includes 100,000 to 150,000 clones, about 81% detected once. This clone has only a few counts. Antigen unknown. The sample consisted of PBMCs. The source of this sequence is a woman between 45 and 65 years old in good health and CMV-seropositive.

CDR3 bases: TGTGCCAGCTCACCACTGCGGGCCGGGGAGCTGTTTTTT. This encodes CASSPLRAGELFF. The V gene is TRBV18, the J gene TRBJ2-2; D possibly corresponds to TRBD2 (5 bases). The germline gives CDR1 KGHSH, CDR2 LQKENI. CDR3 length equals 13 residues. V was pared by 1 base and J by 6 bases, with 6 bases between.